Below, one T cell receptor (beta chain) is given with its context. Its antigen is not known. This entry is derived from a study of blood T cells in healthy people across ages. Study results and limitations: Bulk PBMC profiling left naive and antigen-experienced comparisons inconclusive. Among T cells, TCR beta diversity per million cells dropped roughly linearly as age rose.

The second PCR ran about 6 to 11 cycles with a sample-barcoded 5' primer and J-beta primers. TCRdb reanalysed the 5' RACE reads using MiXCR and keeps one entry per CDR3 protein. The data hold hundreds of thousands of distinct CDR3 sequences, with around 48% observed a single time. The CDR3 loop spans 14 amino acids. The germline V gene has CDR1 DFQATT and CDR2 SNEGSKA (reference sequence). V was clipped by 3 bases and J by 4 bases; unmatched bases: 7. The study recruited healthy Caucasian donors from Russia who were aged about 6 to 90. This sequence originates from a man older than 75 in good health. Sequencing was carried out using blood. V usage is TRBV20-1 and J usage is TRBJ2-7, with 9 bases matching TRBD1. CDR3 sequence reads: CSARALDRGYEQYF. Here the CDR3 DNA reads TGCAGTGCTAGGGCCTTGGACAGGGGTTACGAGCAGTACTTC.